This T cell receptor (beta chain) was recorded in a study of beta chain features in type 1 diabetes. In germline, CDR1 is MNHEY, CDR2 SVGAGI. With 2 bases removed from V and 4 bases from J, the gap between germline ends came to 14 bases. This CDR3 has 15 amino acids. This clone was seen more than once but under ten times. Its antigen is unidentified. Reverse transcribing all isolated RNA meant expressed TCRB transcripts were sequenced. Produced via immunoSEQ multiplex PCR; TCRdb's table is partial and in-frame only. The table records approximately 380,000 clones, roughly 15% of them present only once. Study-wide findings and caveats: It was not settled here whether HLA type affects TCRB rearrangement. In type 1 diabetes patients, VDJ junctions had fewer insertions; deletions at these junctions were more frequent.

V is TRBV6-5 and J is TRBJ1-1; D perhaps matches TRBD1 (5 bases). This clonotype was sampled from a woman aged 18-35 years in good health. The source material was naive CD4+ T cells from blood. CDR3 coding DNA: TGTGCCAGCAGTTACATTAAACGCAGGGTCACTGAAGCTTTCTTT. Translation gives CASSYIKRRVTEAFF.